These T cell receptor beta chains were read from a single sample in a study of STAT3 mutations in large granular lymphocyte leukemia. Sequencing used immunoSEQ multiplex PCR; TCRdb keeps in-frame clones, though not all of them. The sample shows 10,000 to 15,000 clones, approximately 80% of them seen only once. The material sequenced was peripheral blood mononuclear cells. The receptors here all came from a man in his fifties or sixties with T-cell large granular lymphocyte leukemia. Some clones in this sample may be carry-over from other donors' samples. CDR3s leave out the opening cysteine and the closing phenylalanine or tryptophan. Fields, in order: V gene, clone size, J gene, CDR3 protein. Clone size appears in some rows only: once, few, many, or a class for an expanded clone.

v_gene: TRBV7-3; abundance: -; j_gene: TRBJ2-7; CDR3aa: ASSSSTGRYEQY
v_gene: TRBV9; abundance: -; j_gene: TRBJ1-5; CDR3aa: ASNEDGHSNQPQH
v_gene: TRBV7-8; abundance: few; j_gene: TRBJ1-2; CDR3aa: ASSHGTANYGYT
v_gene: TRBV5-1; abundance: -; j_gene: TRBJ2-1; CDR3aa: ASSTQGVWEQF
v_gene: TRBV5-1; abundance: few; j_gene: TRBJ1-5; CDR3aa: ASRRDSGQPQH
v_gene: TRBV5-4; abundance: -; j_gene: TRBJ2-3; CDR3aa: ASSPDGHYTDTQY
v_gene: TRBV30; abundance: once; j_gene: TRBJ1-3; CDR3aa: AWSARVSSGNTIY
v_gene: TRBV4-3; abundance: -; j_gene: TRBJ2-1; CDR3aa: ASSPSPSGTGADNEQF
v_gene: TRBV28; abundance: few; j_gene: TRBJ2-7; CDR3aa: ASSFPTGDEQY
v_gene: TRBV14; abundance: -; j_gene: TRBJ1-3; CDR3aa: ASSAGTRSGNTIY
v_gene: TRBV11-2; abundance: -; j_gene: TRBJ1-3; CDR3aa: ASSNQGNSLY
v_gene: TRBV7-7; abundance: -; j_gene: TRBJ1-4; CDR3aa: ASSQDRGEKLF
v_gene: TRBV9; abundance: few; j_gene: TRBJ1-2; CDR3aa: ASSVGQNPNYGYT
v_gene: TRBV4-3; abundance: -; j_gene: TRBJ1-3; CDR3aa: ASSQDRTETSGNTIY
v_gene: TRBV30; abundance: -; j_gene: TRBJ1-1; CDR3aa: AWAGTANTEAF
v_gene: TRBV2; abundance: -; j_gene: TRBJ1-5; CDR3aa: ASSRLNHNQPQH
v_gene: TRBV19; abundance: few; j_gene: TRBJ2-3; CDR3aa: ASSGRRTDTQY
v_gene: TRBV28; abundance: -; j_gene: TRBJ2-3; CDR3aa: ASSLGGETDTQY
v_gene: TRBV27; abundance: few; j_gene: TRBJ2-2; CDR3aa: ASSAAFPGELF
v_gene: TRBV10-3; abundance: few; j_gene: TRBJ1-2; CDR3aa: AIWADDNYGYT
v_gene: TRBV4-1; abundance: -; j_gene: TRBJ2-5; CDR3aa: ASSQELAGVEETQY
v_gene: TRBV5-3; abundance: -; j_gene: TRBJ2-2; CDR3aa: ARSTNRDRLHGELF
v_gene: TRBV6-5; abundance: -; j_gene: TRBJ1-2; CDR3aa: ASTDGGYGYT
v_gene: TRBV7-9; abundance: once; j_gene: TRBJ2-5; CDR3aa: ASSRSAQETQY
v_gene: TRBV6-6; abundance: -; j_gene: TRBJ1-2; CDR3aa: ASLNTGTSRGYT
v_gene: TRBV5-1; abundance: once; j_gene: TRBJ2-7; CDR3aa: ASSLVSLYEQY
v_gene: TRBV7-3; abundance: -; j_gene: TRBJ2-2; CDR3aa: ASSHRRGPGELF
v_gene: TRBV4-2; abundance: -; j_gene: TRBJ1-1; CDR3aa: ASSQDARRDTEAF
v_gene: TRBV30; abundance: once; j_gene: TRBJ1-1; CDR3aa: AYSYRGQGRRDTEAF
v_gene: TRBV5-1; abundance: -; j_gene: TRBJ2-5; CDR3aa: ASSSGNVMGQETQY
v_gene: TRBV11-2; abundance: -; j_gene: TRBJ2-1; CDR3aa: ASSLARGHEQF
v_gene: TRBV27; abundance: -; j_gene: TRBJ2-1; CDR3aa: ASSSFSYNEQF
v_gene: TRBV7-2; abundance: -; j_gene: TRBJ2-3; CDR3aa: ASSLGGLAVTDTQY
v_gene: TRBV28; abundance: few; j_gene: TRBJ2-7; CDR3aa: ASSYQGAYEQY
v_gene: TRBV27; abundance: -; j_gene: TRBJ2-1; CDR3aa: ASSSPGRRNEQF
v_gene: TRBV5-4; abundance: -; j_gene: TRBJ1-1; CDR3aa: ASSWNTEAF
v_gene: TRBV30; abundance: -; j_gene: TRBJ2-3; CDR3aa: AWGEGFADTQY
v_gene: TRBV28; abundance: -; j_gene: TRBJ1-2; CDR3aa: ASSPDRGTYGYT
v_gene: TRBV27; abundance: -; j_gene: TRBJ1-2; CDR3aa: ASSFDRVGYT
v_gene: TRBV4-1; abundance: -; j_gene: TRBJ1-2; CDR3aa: ASSPYQTGLLGYT
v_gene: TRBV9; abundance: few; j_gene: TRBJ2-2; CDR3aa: ASSPGGGGAGELF